The 20 T cell receptor beta chains given below trace back to one sample, sequenced in a study of CD8 T cells in Susac syndrome. The RNA, about 0.5 to 1 ug, was put through reverse transcription using random hexamers. TCRdb redid the calling of the immunoSEQ multiplex PCR reads with MiXCR, one entry per CDR3 protein. The table includes 150,000 to 200,000 distinct CDR3 sequences, approximately 95% detected once. The sequencing input was CD4+ T cells from PBMCs. Receptors were obtained from a human donor with Susac syndrome.

The rearrangement links TRBV25-1 to TRBJ2-7, with no clear D. CDR3 length equals 14 residues. V lost 0 bases and J lost 0, with 6 bases in between. Germline V gene lookup returns CDR1 MGHDK and CDR2 SYGVNS. The CDR3 protein is CASSEYDLSYEQYF. CDR3 sequence (DNA): TGTGCCAGCAGTGAATATGATCTCTCCTACGAGCAGTACTTC.

The V call is TRBV7-2, the J call TRBJ2-1, with 10 bases fitting TRBD1. The trim removed 5 bases at V and 9 bases at J, leaving 13 bases unmatched. There are 16 residues in the CDR3. Germline-derived CDR1 and CDR2 are SGHTA and FQGNSA. Here the CDR3 reads CASSRSGTGVRGEQFF. The CDR3 nucleotides read TGTGCCAGCAGCCGTTCCGGGACAGGGGTCAGAGGTGAGCAGTTCTTC.

This chain links TRBV20-1 with TRBJ2-7; D is uncertain. The V end lost 1 base, the J end lost 5 bases, and 9 bases lay between the germline ends. Germline CDR1 DFQATT, CDR2 SNEGSKA (reference sequence). CDR3 length equals 12 residues. The CDR3 here is CSARGRFNEQYF. DNA of the CDR3: TGCAGTGCTAGAGGCCGGTTCAACGAGCAGTACTTC.

This rearrangement joins TRBV19 to TRBJ2-7, with 8 bases matching TRBD2. Germline trimming cut 6 bases from V and 6 bases from J; bases unmatched to any gene: 7. The CDR3 runs 13 residues. Per the germline V gene, CDR1 is LNHDA and CDR2 is SQIVND (reference sequence). DNA for the CDR3: TGTGCCAGTAGCGGGGGGGGCGACCGCGAGCAGTACTTC. This translates into CASSGGGDREQYF.

The chain uses TRBV2 and TRBJ1-3; 7 nucleotides line up with TRBD1. Germline CDR1 and CDR2: SNHLY and FYNNEI. The CDR3 totals 14 residues. J gave up 4 bases and V 8 bases, and 8 bases lay outside the gene matches. CDR3 coding DNA: TGTGCCAGCGAGTTCCGGGACAGAGGAAACACCATATATTTT. It yields the protein CASEFRDRGNTIYF.

The chain employs TRBV4-1 and TRBJ2-3; no clear D gene. Germline V gene sequence: CDR1 MGHRA, CDR2 YSYEKL. V shed 2 bases and J shed 5 bases, with 11 bases lying between them. The CDR3 has 14 residues. CDR3: CASSQIVSGDTQYF. The CDR3 nucleotides are TGCGCCAGCAGCCAAATTGTTTCCGGAGATACGCAGTATTTT.

The chain combines TRBV10-3 with TRBJ1-6, with a tentative D call TRBD1 (5 bases). V shed 2 bases and J shed 15 bases, with 23 bases lying between them. Germline V gene data show CDR1 as ENHRY and CDR2 as SYGVKD. The CDR3 extends over 16 amino acids. Here the CDR3 DNA reads TGTGCCATCAGTGAGACGGACTCCCCGGGAGCTGGGGGCCTCCACTTT. Amino acids: CAISETDSPGAGGLHF.

The chain uses TRBV7-9 and TRBJ2-6; D possibly uses TRBD1 or TRBD2 (5 bases each). The CDR3 loop spans 17 amino acids. Per the germline V gene, CDR1 is SEHNR and CDR2 is FQNEAQ (reference sequence). Deletions cut 2 bases from V and 0 bases from J, with 11 bases between. The CDR3 region has the DNA TGTGCCAGCAGCTTATCGGGACGGAGCTCTGGGGCCAACGTCCTGACTTTC. Amino acid sequence: CASSLSGRSSGANVLTF.

This clonotype is a singleton in its sample. This chain links TRBV6-1 with TRBJ1-4, with D possibly being TRBD1 (5 bases). In germline, CDR1 is MNHNS, CDR2 SASEGT. The CDR3 runs to 16 residues. Deletions cut 2 bases from V and 0 bases from J, with 10 bases between. CDR3: CASSESMGATNEKLFF. For the CDR3, the DNA is TGTGCCAGCAGTGAATCGATGGGGGCAACTAATGAAAAACTGTTTTTT.

The chain joins TRBV19 to TRBJ1-3, with D maybe TRBD1 (5 bases). V lost 8 bases and J lost 1, with 12 bases in between. Germline values: CDR1 LNHDA, CDR2 SQIVND (reference sequence). The CDR3 loop spans 14 amino acids. CDR3 coding DNA: TGTGCCAGTGGGAGGGGTTCGTCTGGAAACACCATATATTTT. Translated, it gives CASGRGSSGNTIYF. The whole variable domain, filled in from reference TRBV19 and TRBJ1-3, reads DGGITQSPKYLFRKEGQNVTLSCEQNLNHDAMYWYRQDPGQGLRLIYYSQIVNDFQKGDIAEGYSVSREKKESFPLTVTSAQKNPTAFYLCASGRGSSGNTIYFGEGSWLTVV.

The rearrangement joins TRBV2 to TRBJ1-5; D unresolved. The CDR3 length is 14 residues. CDR1 is SNHLY and CDR2 is FYNNEI in the germline V gene. Deletions cut 6 bases from V and 0 bases from J, with 9 bases between. CDR3 sequence: CASRTHYSNQPQHF. The CDR3 nucleotides read TGTGCCAGCAGGACCCATTATAGCAATCAGCCCCAGCATTTT. Supplemented by reference TRBV2 and TRBJ1-5, the full variable domain reads EPEVTQTPSHQVTQMGQEVILRCVPISNHLYFYWYRQILGQKVEFLVSFYNNEISEKSEIFDDQFSVERPDGSNFTLKIRSTKLEDSAMYFCASRTHYSNQPQHFGDGTRLSIL.

V is TRBV29-1 and J is TRBJ1-2, with no clear D. The germline gives CDR1 SQVTM, CDR2 ANQGSEA. The CDR3 length is 13 residues. Trimming cost V 7 bases and J 3 bases, with 15 bases left between them. The CDR3 nucleotides are TGCAGCGCTGGTGGCGGGCCAGACTATGGCTACACCTTC. The encoded protein is CSAGGGPDYGYTF.

V is TRBV2 and J is TRBJ2-5; D is perhaps TRBD1 (7 bases). This CDR3 has 13 residues. V lost 8 bases, J lost 5 bases, and 15 bases lay in between. Per germline, CDR1 SNHLY and CDR2 FYNNEI. The CDR3 region has the DNA TGTGCCAGCCTGCGGGACAGAGGCGAGACCCAGTACTTC. It is translated as CASLRDRGETQYF.

This chain connects TRBV14 to TRBJ1-1; D unclear. The CDR3 extends over 15 amino acids. V was cut by 5 bases and J by 4 bases, with 17 bases left in between. Germline values: CDR1 SGHDN, CDR2 FVKESK. The DNA for the CDR3 is TGTGCCAGCAGCTTGATAACGGGGAGGAGCACTGAAGCTTTCTTT. Amino acid sequence: CASSLITGRSTEAFF. Full variable domain (remainder filled in from reference TRBV14 and TRBJ1-1): EAGVTQFPSHSVIEKGQTVTLRCDPISGHDNLYWYRRVMGKEIKFLLHFVKESKQDESGMPNNRFLAERTGGTYSTLKVQPAELEDSGVYFCASSLITGRSTEAFFGQGTRLTVV.

This chain links TRBV20-1 with TRBJ1-2, with D perhaps matching TRBD1 (5 bases). Germline V CDR1 and CDR2: DFQATT, SNEGSKA (reference sequence). V was shortened by 0 bases and J by 2 bases, with 16 bases between the two germline ends. This CDR3 is built from 16 residues. CDR3 DNA sequence: TGCAGTGCTAGAGAGGGGTGGGGCAGCACGAACTATGGCTACACCTTC. Translated, it gives CSAREGWGSTNYGYTF.

CDR3 residues: CASSVGFAAAFF. CDR3 nucleotides: TGTGCCAGCAGTGTAGGATTTGCAGCAGCTTTCTTT. The gene calls are TRBV2 and TRBJ1-1; D remains ambiguous. The CDR3 is 12 amino acids. V shed 4 bases and J shed 10 bases, with 13 bases lying between them. Per germline, CDR1 SNHLY and CDR2 FYNNEI. Combining the CDR3 with reference TRBV2 and TRBJ1-1 gives the whole variable domain EPEVTQTPSHQVTQMGQEVILRCVPISNHLYFYWYRQILGQKVEFLVSFYNNEISEKSEIFDDQFSVERPDGSNFTLKIRSTKLEDSAMYFCASSVGFAAAFFGQGTRLTVV.

The chain recombines TRBV7-3 with TRBJ2-7; the match to TRBD2 covers 8 bases. This CDR3 comprises 16 residues. With V trimmed by 2 bases and J by 2 bases, 8 bases remained unmatched. Looked up from germline, CDR1 is SGHTA and CDR2 is FQGTGA. CDR3 amino acids: CASSLEGTSGTYEQYF. The CDR3 bases are TGTGCCAGCAGCTTAGAAGGTACTAGCGGAACCTACGAGCAGTACTTC. The complete variable domain, with remaining parts taken from reference TRBV7-3 and TRBJ2-7, reads GAGVSQTPSNKVTEKGKYVELRCDPISGHTALYWYRQSLGQGPEFLIYFQGTGAADDSGLPNDRFFAVRPEGSVSTLKIQRTERGDSAVYLCASSLEGTSGTYEQYFGPGTRLTVT.

The V gene is TRBV30, the J gene TRBJ1-2; D is unclear. The CDR3 sequence is 13 residues long. Per the germline V gene, CDR1 is GTSNPN and CDR2 is SVGIG (reference sequence). The ends were cut back, 2 bases at V and 8 bases at J, with 15 bases in the middle. CDR3 DNA sequence: TGTGCCTGGAGTTCGGTCCCAACTGGGGGCTACACCTTC. Protein: CAWSSVPTGGYTF.

This chain connects TRBV6-1 to TRBJ2-4; 12 bases agree with TRBD2. J gave up 0 bases and V 8 bases, and 5 bases lay outside the gene matches. Looked up from germline, CDR1 is MNHNS and CDR2 is SASEGT. This CDR3 has 16 residues. Written as DNA, the CDR3 is TGTGCCAGCTCCCTAGCGGGGGGGCTAGCCAAAAACATTCAGTACTTC. It encodes CASSLAGGLAKNIQYF.

The gene calls are TRBV10-3 and TRBJ2-1; D ambiguous. V shed 4 bases and J shed 5 bases, with 15 bases lying between them. There are 15 residues in the CDR3. Germline lookup yields CDR1 ENHRY and CDR2 SYGVKD. In nucleotides, the CDR3 is TGTGCCATCAGTGGGACCTTGAAAATGGACAATGAGCAGTTCTTC. It translates to CAISGTLKMDNEQFF.